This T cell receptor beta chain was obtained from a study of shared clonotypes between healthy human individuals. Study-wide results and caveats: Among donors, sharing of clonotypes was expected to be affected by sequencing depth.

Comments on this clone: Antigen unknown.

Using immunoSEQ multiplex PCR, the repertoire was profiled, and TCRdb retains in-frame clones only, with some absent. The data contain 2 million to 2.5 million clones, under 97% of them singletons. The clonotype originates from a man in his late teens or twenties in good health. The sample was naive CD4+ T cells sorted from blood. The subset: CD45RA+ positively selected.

The CDR3 nucleotides are TGTGCCAGCACCGGACAGATCACCGGGGAGCTGTTTTTT. As protein: CASTGQITGELFF. The V and J genes are TRBV2 and TRBJ2-2; TRBD1 might be the D (6 bases). The V end lost 7 bases, the J end lost 4 bases, and 10 bases lay between the germline ends. This CDR3 spans 13 amino acids. Germline V gene lookup returns CDR1 SNHLY and CDR2 FYNNEI.